These 19 T cell receptor beta chains originate from one sample sequenced in a study of response to subunit inactivated influenza vaccine. TCRdb re-called the RT-PCR reads with MiXCR, one entry per CDR3 protein. The table records more than 450,000 distinct CDR3 sequences, around 10% of them present only once. The data also belong to a second study, concerning T cells expressing NK-cell markers. That source adds: 5'RACE template switching built TCR beta cDNA with unique molecular identifiers.

Sequencing used PBMCs from blood, obtained on the day of vaccination. The receptors derive from a man aged 45-60 years who received an inactivated influenza vaccine.

This clonotype was observed at least ten times. The V and J genes are TRBV12-3 or TRBV12-4 and TRBJ2-2, with 9 bases that match TRBD1. J lost 9 bases, V lost 5 bases, and 10 bases had no gene match. The CDR3 has 15 residues. The CDR3 DNA reads as TGTGCCAGCAGTCTACCGGGACAGGGTGTCCGGGAGCTGTTTTTT. Translated: CASSLPGQGVRELFF.

Only a few counts were recorded for this clonotype. CDR3 protein: CASSSFPGGGPSSYEQYF. Here the CDR3 DNA reads TGTGCCAGCAGTTCGTTCCCAGGTGGGGGTCCGAGCTCCTACGAGCAGTACTTC. V usage is TRBV28 and J usage is TRBJ2-7, with D tentatively TRBD1 or TRBD2 (5 bases each). With 4 bases removed from V and 0 bases from J, the gap between germline ends came to 22 bases. Per germline, CDR1 MDHEN and CDR2 SYDVKM. The CDR3 is made up of 18 amino acids.

The V and J genes are TRBV30 and TRBJ2-3; D is uncertain. CDR1 GTSNPN and CDR2 SVGIG come from the germline V gene (reference sequence). V lost 2 bases and J lost 8, with 11 bases in between. The CDR3 loop spans 12 amino acids. For the CDR3, the DNA is TGTGCCTGGAGTTCCGGGTCTGGTACGCAGTATTTT. Translating gives CAWSSGSGTQYF.

This clonotype was seen a few times. The chain is built from TRBV11-2 and TRBJ2-5; D is unresolved. Germline V CDR1 and CDR2: SGHAT, FQNNGV. Trimming left V 5 bases short and J 7 bases short, with 20 bases between. The CDR3 runs 15 residues. Here the CDR3 DNA reads TGTGCCAGCAGCCCCCTAAAGGGTGTGATAGGGACCCAGTACTTC. It yields the protein CASSPLKGVIGTQYF.

This clonotype was seen more than once but under ten times. This chain joins TRBV10-3 and TRBJ2-2; 7 nucleotides agree with TRBD1. There are 16 residues in the CDR3. With 4 bases clipped from V and 0 bases from J, the junction kept 5 bases outside the gene matches. Germline CDR1 and CDR2: ENHRY and SYGVKD. The CDR3 DNA reads TGTGCCATCAGTGTGGGCAGGGGGACGAACACCGGGGAGCTGTTTTTT. Its translation: CAISVGRGTNTGELFF.

V is TRBV5-1 and J is TRBJ2-2; maybe TRBD1 (6 bases). Germline CDR1 SGHRS, CDR2 YFSETQ. This CDR3 has 14 residues. V was shortened by 5 bases and J by 7 bases, with 15 bases between the two germline ends. CDR3 sequence reads: CASRGRTGSGELFF. In DNA, the CDR3 is TGCGCCAGCAGGGGCCGAACAGGGAGCGGGGAGCTGTTTTTT.

There are many counts of this clonotype. This chain links TRBV7-7 with TRBJ2-5, with 8 nucleotides matching TRBD2. From germline, CDR1 is SSHAT and CDR2 FNYEAQ (reference sequence). J gave up 5 bases and V 3 bases, and 5 bases lay outside the gene matches. CDR3 length: 14 amino acids. This CDR3 reads CASSLGGRSETQYF. The CDR3 DNA is TGTGCCAGCAGCTTGGGCGGGAGGAGCGAGACCCAGTACTTC.

The chain couples TRBV6-1 to TRBJ2-1, with TRBD2 matching 14 bases. The CDR3 runs to 15 residues. Germline values: CDR1 MNHNS, CDR2 SASEGT. Trimming took 6 bases from V and 8 from J; bases not matched to a gene: 6. The DNA for the CDR3 is TGTGCCAGCAGCCCGGGACTAGCGGGAGTATATGAGCAGTTCTTC. Residues: CASSPGLAGVYEQFF.

The chain is built from TRBV20-1 and TRBJ2-1; TRBD2 matches 10 bases. V gave up 6 bases and J gave up 7 bases; unmatched junction bases: 15. This CDR3 is built from 16 residues. Per germline, CDR1 DFQATT and CDR2 SNEGSKA (reference sequence). DNA of the CDR3: TGCAGTGCCCCGAGCTCCATAGCGGGAGGAGGGAATGAGCAGTTCTTC. This codes for CSAPSSIAGGGNEQFF.

This clonotype was found a few times. V is TRBV20-1 and J is TRBJ1-5, with D unclear. The CDR3 has 14 residues. From germline, CDR1 is DFQATT and CDR2 SNEGSKA (reference sequence). Trimming left V 0 bases short and J 2 bases short, with 8 bases between. The CDR3 DNA reads TGCAGTGCTAGAGATCTCGGGGGCAATCAGCCCCAGCATTTT. Translation gives CSARDLGGNQPQHF.

This clonotype was observed a handful of times. J is TRBJ2-1 and V is TRBV6-2 or TRBV6-3; 8 nucleotides line up with TRBD1. CDR1 MNHEY and CDR2 SVGEGT come from the germline V gene. The J segment lost 5 bases and the V segment lost 4 bases, leaving 10 bases of the junction unmatched. This CDR3 is built from 16 residues. CDR3 residues: CASSSGGAALHNEQFF. For the CDR3, the DNA is TGTGCCAGCAGTTCAGGGGGCGCGGCCTTACACAATGAGCAGTTCTTC.

This clonotype showed up many times. The V call is TRBV6-2 or TRBV6-3, the J call TRBJ1-1, with a weak D call TRBD1 (5 bases). Germline CDR1 MNHEY, CDR2 SVGEGT. Trimming removed 4 bases from V and 2 bases from J, with 14 bases in between. CDR3 length: 15 amino acids. CDR3 loop: CASSSRGKRNTEAFF. The CDR3 bases are TGTGCCAGCAGTTCCCGGGGGAAGAGAAACACTGAAGCTTTCTTT.

This clonotype showed up just a few times. CDR3 amino acids: CSAKIGGYEQYF. The CDR3 region has the DNA TGCAGTGCTAAAATCGGCGGGTACGAGCAGTACTTC. The chain uses TRBV20-1 and TRBJ2-7, with D perhaps matching TRBD2 (5 bases). The V end lost 4 bases, the J end lost 4 bases, and 11 bases lay between the germline ends. CDR1 DFQATT and CDR2 SNEGSKA come from the germline V gene (reference sequence). The CDR3 is made up of 12 amino acids.

This sequence joins TRBV2 and TRBJ2-5; D might be TRBD2 (5 bases). The CDR3 runs 13 residues. Trimming stripped 7 bases from V and 3 bases from J, with 12 bases between. Germline CDR1 and CDR2: SNHLY and FYNNEI. The CDR3, as DNA: TGTGCCAGCACCTCACTAGGGAAAGAGACCCAGTACTTC. Protein: CASTSLGKETQYF. The full variable domain, completed using reference TRBV2 and TRBJ2-5, is EPEVTQTPSHQVTQMGQEVILRCVPISNHLYFYWYRQILGQKVEFLVSFYNNEISEKSEIFDDQFSVERPDGSNFTLKIRSTKLEDSAMYFCASTSLGKETQYFGPGTRLLVL.

This clonotype was counted ten times or more. The genes are TRBV12-3 or TRBV12-4 and TRBJ2-3; a weak D match, TRBD2 (6 bases). The CDR3 spans 14 residues. V was clipped by 5 bases and J by 4 bases, with 13 bases between them. In DNA, the CDR3 is TGTGCCAGCAGTCCGGGACTTTCTGCAGATACGCAGTATTTT. Its translation is CASSPGLSADTQYF.

J is TRBJ2-2 and V is TRBV5-6; D perhaps matches TRBD1 (5 bases). This CDR3 has 15 residues. Germline V lookup: CDR1 SGHDT, CDR2 YYEEEE. V lost 4 bases and J lost 1, with 11 bases in between. The DNA of the CDR3 is TGTGCCAGCAGCCCGGACATGCTGAACACCGGGGAGCTGTTTTTT. It codes for CASSPDMLNTGELFF.

This clonotype appeared many times. The V gene is TRBV18, the J gene TRBJ2-1; 9 bases are a match to TRBD1. Looked up from germline, CDR1 is KGHSH and CDR2 is LQKENI. Germline trimming cut 7 bases from V and 5 bases from J; bases unmatched to any gene: 6. CDR3 size: 14 residues. The DNA for the CDR3 is TGTGCCAGCTGGCGACAGGGGGTCGACAATGAGCAGTTCTTC. Its translation is CASWRQGVDNEQFF.

The V gene is TRBV7-2, the J gene TRBJ1-1; perhaps TRBD1 as D (5 bases). Trimming removed 5 bases at V and 3 bases at J, with 16 bases between. Germline CDR1 is SGHTA and CDR2 is FQGNSA. The CDR3 spans 15 residues. The CDR3 nucleotides read TGTGCCAGCAGCAGGTCGTGGGGGTTAGACACTGAAGCTTTCTTT. The encoded protein is CASSRSWGLDTEAFF.

The genes are TRBV28 and TRBJ2-5; 9 bases match TRBD2. This CDR3 contains 16 residues. In germline, CDR1 is MDHEN, CDR2 SYDVKM. V was pared by 3 bases and J by 4 bases, with 9 bases of the junction left unmatched. CDR3 in DNA: TGTGCCAGCAGTTTTTCGGCGGGGGGGCCCGGAGAGACCCAGTACTTC. Residues: CASSFSAGGPGETQYF.